These 25 T cell receptor beta chains were all obtained from the same sample, sequenced in a study of Ad26.COV2.S vaccination and SARS-CoV-2 variants. The table came from immunoSEQ multiplex PCR; TCRdb's copy has only in-frame clones and leaves some out. The sample gives 350,000 to 600,000 clones, roughly 87% of which show up once; 1.5% to 2% is in the top ten. Treatment described: around 19 received Ad26.COV2.S at low or high dose, single or two shots; roughly five received placebo; per-sample allocation not given. Day 63 following the first vaccine or placebo injection was when the samples were taken. The sequencing here drew on peripheral blood, taken in a trial of Ad26.COV2.S vaccine versus placebo. These receptors all stem from a person aged 18-65 years who received the Ad26.COV2.S COVID-19 vaccine or a placebo.

The V gene is TRBV29-1, the J gene TRBJ1-1; D unclear. The length of the CDR3 is 11 residues. The germline V gene has CDR1 SQVTM and CDR2 ANQGSEA. Trimming removed 3 bases from V and 4 bases from J, with 6 bases in between. The CDR3 DNA reads as TGCAGCGTTGAGAGGGTCACTGAAGCTTTCTTT. The encoded protein is CSVERVTEAFF.

This chain links TRBV3-1 (or the pseudogene TRBV3-2) with TRBJ2-7; the match to TRBD2 covers 15 bases. Germline loops: CDR1 LGHDT, CDR2 YNNKEL (reference sequence). This CDR3 region has 18 residues. The V gene end was trimmed by 0 bases and the J gene end by 3 bases; junction bases not matched to a gene: 6. This CDR3 is CASSQEGLAGGWDYEQYF. CDR3 nucleotides: TGTGCCAGCAGCCAAGAGGGACTAGCGGGAGGTTGGGACTACGAGCAGTACTTC.

This sequence joins TRBV6-2 or TRBV6-3 and TRBJ2-7, with D tentatively TRBD1 or TRBD2 (5 bases each). V was cut by 2 bases and J by 4 bases, with 18 bases left in between. The CDR3 extends over 16 amino acids. Germline V gene sequence: CDR1 MNHEY, CDR2 SVGEGT. CDR3 nucleotide sequence: TGTGCCAGCAGTTACGACTTCGGGACCGCAGCTTACGAGCAGTACTTC. Translation: CASSYDFGTAAYEQYF.

V is TRBV28 and J is TRBJ2-1, with D tentatively TRBD1 or TRBD2 (5 bases each). V was clipped by 6 bases and J by 3 bases, with 15 bases between them. The CDR3 has 15 residues. The V gene's germline CDR1 is MDHEN and CDR2 SYDVKM. CDR3 region: CASRRGEGYYNEQFF. CDR3 DNA sequence: TGTGCCAGCAGACGAGGGGAAGGCTACTACAATGAGCAGTTCTTC. Variable domain in full (rest from reference TRBV28 and TRBJ2-1): DVKVTQSSRYLVKRTGEKVFLECVQDMDHENMFWYRQDPGLGLRLIYFSYDVKMKEKGDIPEGYSVSREKKERFSLILESASTNQTSMYLCASRRGEGYYNEQFFGPGTRLTVL.

This clone was seen once. J is TRBJ2-7 and V is TRBV3-1 (or the pseudogene TRBV3-2), with D possibly matching TRBD2 (5 bases). The germline CDR1 and CDR2 sequences are LGHDT and YNNKEL (reference sequence). With 3 bases removed from V and 7 bases from J, the gap between germline ends came to 7 bases. This CDR3 comprises 11 residues. The CDR3 protein is CASSQSGEQYF. The CDR3 coding sequence is TGTGCCAGCAGCCAGTCGGGGGAGCAGTACTTC.

In its sample, this clone was seen a few times. The genes are TRBV7-9 and TRBJ2-2; D may be TRBD1 or TRBD2 (5 bases each). The CDR3 totals 13 residues. Germline-derived CDR1 and CDR2 are SEHNR and FQNEAQ (reference sequence). Trimming took 1 base from V and 9 from J, leaving 9 bases between them. The CDR3 loop reads CASSLVGARELFF. DNA of the CDR3: TGTGCCAGCAGCTTAGTCGGGGCTCGGGAGCTGTTTTTT.

The CDR3 protein is CASSLDGTHNEQFF. CDR3 coding DNA: TGTGCCAGCAGCTTAGATGGGACACACAATGAGCAGTTCTTC. This chain joins TRBV11-2 and TRBJ2-1; a possible D gene is TRBD1 (6 bases). The V end was cut by 0 bases, the J end by 5 bases, with 8 bases between. CDR3 length: 14 residues. Germline CDR1 and CDR2: SGHAT and FQNNGV. Complete variable domain (other parts from reference TRBV11-2 and TRBJ2-1): EAGVAQSPRYKIIEKRQSVAFWCNPISGHATLYWYQQILGQGPKLLIQFQNNGVVDDSQLPKDRFSAERLKGVDSTLKIQPAKLEDSAVYLCASSLDGTHNEQFFGPGTRLTVL.

The CDR3 reads CASSPGPPAWGSPLHF. In nucleotides, the CDR3 is TGTGCCAGCAGCCCGGGACCCCCCGCTTGGGGTTCACCCCTCCACTTT. The chain combines TRBV2 with TRBJ1-6; the D gene is possibly TRBD1 (5 bases). V was trimmed by 6 bases and J by 9 bases, leaving 21 bases between them. From germline, CDR1 is SNHLY and CDR2 FYNNEI. This CDR3 comprises 16 residues.

This clone was detected only a few times. The chain couples TRBV6-5 to TRBJ1-5, with 7 bases aligning to TRBD1. V shed 0 bases and J 5 bases; nucleotides not matched to a gene: 4. CDR1 is MNHEY, CDR2 SVGAGI, per germline. The CDR3 consists of 15 residues. DNA for the CDR3: TGTGCCAGCAGTTACTCGATCAGGGGGGATCAGCCCCAGCATTTT. Translation gives CASSYSIRGDQPQHF.

The V and J genes are TRBV3-1 (or the pseudogene TRBV3-2) and TRBJ2-1; 8 positions agree with TRBD2. With 5 bases clipped from V and 7 bases from J, the junction kept 13 bases outside the gene matches. The germline CDR1 and CDR2 sequences are LGHDT and YNNKEL (reference sequence). The CDR3 has 16 residues. CDR3 DNA: TGTGCCAGCAGCGACTACTACGGGGGGGCTAGGAATGAGCAGTTCTTC. It yields the protein CASSDYYGGARNEQFF.

This clone was counted a single time. The chain links TRBV7-2 to TRBJ2-1; no reliable D call. This CDR3 region has 12 residues. Trimming pared 6 bases from V and 4 bases from J, leaving 7 bases between. Germline V gene data show CDR1 as SGHTA and CDR2 as FQGNSA. The CDR3 protein is CASRGLYNEQFF. The CDR3 DNA reads TGTGCCAGCAGGGGCTTATACAATGAGCAGTTCTTC.

The chain is built from TRBV3-1 (or the pseudogene TRBV3-2) and TRBJ2-3; 12 bases are a match to TRBD2. Trimming removed 4 bases from V and 4 bases from J; junction bases left unmatched: 3. Germline loops: CDR1 LGHDT, CDR2 YNNKEL (reference sequence). The CDR3 length is 15 residues. CDR3 DNA: TGTGCCAGCAGCCCGACTAGCGGGGGAGCAGATACGCAGTATTTT. Its translation: CASSPTSGGADTQYF.

The V gene is TRBV28, the J gene TRBJ2-2; TRBD2 matches 7 bases. Germline assignment: CDR1 MDHEN and CDR2 SYDVKM. This CDR3 is built from 14 residues. V was pared by 6 bases and J by 4 bases, with 5 bases of the junction left unmatched. DNA for the CDR3: TGTGCCAGCAGGGGCAGCGGGGCCACCGGGGAGCTGTTTTTT. Its translation is CASRGSGATGELFF.

In nucleotides, the CDR3 is TGTGCCAGCAGCCGCGGCGGGACAGGGGATTCACCCCTCCACTTT. Translated: CASSRGGTGDSPLHF. This chain uses TRBV4-2 with TRBJ1-6, with 10 bases identical to TRBD1. The CDR3 is made up of 15 amino acids. From germline, CDR1 is LGHNA and CDR2 YNFKEQ. The V segment lost 4 bases and the J segment 8 bases; nucleotides outside the gene matches: 5.

This chain joins TRBV7-2 and TRBJ2-4, with D perhaps assigned TRBD1 or TRBD2 (5 bases each). This CDR3 is 14 amino acids long. Trimming left V 0 bases short and J 8 bases short, with 11 bases between. Germline loops: CDR1 SGHTA, CDR2 FQGNSA. The CDR3 nucleotides are TGTGCCAGCAGCTTAGCCTGGGGGTCGGACATTCAGTACTTC. This translates into CASSLAWGSDIQYF.

This clone was detected only once. The chain links TRBV11-2 to TRBJ1-4; possible D gene TRBD1, 6 bases. The CDR3 consists of 16 residues. CDR1 and CDR2 (germline): SGHAT, FQNNGV. V was pared by 2 bases and J by 2 bases, with 12 bases between. CDR3 loop: CASSLQGSPTNEKLFF. The CDR3 DNA reads TGTGCCAGCAGCTTACAGGGGAGTCCCACTAATGAAAAACTGTTTTTT.

This chain joins TRBV28 and TRBJ2-2, with TRBD1 matching 8 bases. Losses at the gene ends were 7 bases for V and 4 bases for J; bases not matched to a gene: 8. The CDR3 runs 15 residues. Per the germline V gene, CDR1 is MDHEN and CDR2 is SYDVKM. As DNA, the CDR3 is TGTGCCAGCACATTTCAGGGGGCAGTCACCGGGGAGCTGTTTTTT. Translating gives CASTFQGAVTGELFF.

The CDR3 loop reads CASSLVVVSGGEQFF. CDR3 in DNA: TGTGCCAGCAGCTTGGTCGTTGTTAGCGGGGGTGAGCAGTTCTTC. The V gene is TRBV5-5, the J gene TRBJ2-1; 9 nucleotides match TRBD2. The CDR3 has 15 residues. Germline CDR1 is SGHKS and CDR2 is YYEKEE (reference sequence). V shed 0 bases, J shed 9 bases, and the junction held 7 bases outside the gene matches.

The chain couples TRBV9 to TRBJ1-2, with 9 bases matching TRBD1. Germline V lookup: CDR1 SGDLS, CDR2 YYNGEE. The CDR3 runs 16 residues. V lost 2 bases to trimming and J lost 1 base; unmatched junction nucleotides: 6. The CDR3 DNA reads TGTGCCAGCAGCGTTAGCACGGGACAGGGTAACTATGGCTACACCTTC. Its translation: CASSVSTGQGNYGYTF.

The gene calls are TRBV30 and TRBJ2-6; the match to TRBD1 covers 7 bases. The CDR3 extends over 14 amino acids. Germline V gene lookup returns CDR1 GTSNPN and CDR2 SVGIG (reference sequence). Germline trimming cut 3 bases from V and 1 base from J; bases unmatched to any gene: 0. This CDR3 reads CAWSRGSGANVLTF. In DNA, the CDR3 is TGTGCCTGGAGCAGGGGGTCTGGGGCCAACGTCCTGACTTTC. The full variable domain, its missing parts supplied by reference TRBV30 and TRBJ2-6, is SQTIHQWPATLVQPVGSPLSLECTVEGTSNPNLYWYRQAAGRGLQLLFYSVGIGQISSEVPQNLSASRPQDRQFILSSKKLLLSDSGFYLCAWSRGSGANVLTFGAGSRLTVL.

The genes are TRBV30 and TRBJ1-2, with D possibly being TRBD1 (5 bases). The ends were cut back, 5 bases at V and 6 bases at J, with 10 bases in the middle. This CDR3 spans 11 amino acids. The germline gives CDR1 GTSNPN, CDR2 SVGIG (reference sequence). The CDR3 nucleotides read TGTGCCTGGGGGACGGCCGATGGCTACACCTTC. Amino acid sequence: CAWGTADGYTF.

The chain combines TRBV9 with TRBJ1-6; D is unresolved. From germline, CDR1 is SGDLS and CDR2 YYNGEE. V lost 1 base and J 3 bases, leaving 5 bases between the germline ends. The CDR3 extends over 14 amino acids. The CDR3 protein is CASSVRGYNSPLHF. CDR3 bases: TGTGCCAGCAGCGTACGGGGCTATAATTCACCCCTCCACTTT.

This chain connects TRBV7-2 to TRBJ1-4, with 8 bases identical to TRBD1. Germline loops: CDR1 SGHTA, CDR2 FQGNSA. V dropped 5 bases and J dropped 0; count of bases not matched to a gene: 11. The CDR3 contains 18 residues. The CDR3 is CASSPWTGILATNEKLFF. The CDR3 nucleotides read TGTGCCAGCAGCCCATGGACAGGGATCCTCGCAACTAATGAAAAACTGTTTTTT. The whole variable domain, remainder taken from reference TRBV7-2 and TRBJ1-4, is GAGVSQSPSNKVTEKGKDVELRCDPISGHTALYWYRQSLGQGLEFLIYFQGNSAPDKSGLPSDRFSAERTGGSVSTLTIQRTQQEDSAVYLCASSPWTGILATNEKLFFGSGTQLSVL.

The V and J genes are TRBV7-2 and TRBJ1-2; D is unresolved. CDR3 length: 14 residues. V lost 1 base to trimming and J lost 2 bases, with 8 bases between them. Germline V CDR1 and CDR2: SGHTA, FQGNSA. CDR3 sequence (DNA): TGTGCCAGCAGCTTAGACCACAGCAACTATGGCTACACCTTC. Translation gives CASSLDHSNYGYTF.

The gene calls are TRBV6-5 and TRBJ1-6; D perhaps matches TRBD1 (5 bases). There are 13 residues in the CDR3. Germline V gene data show CDR1 as MNHEY and CDR2 as SVGAGI. V lost 2 bases, J lost 11 bases, and 10 bases lay in between. The CDR3 DNA reads as TGTGCCAGCAGTTACCAGGGTCTGGCACCCCTCCACTTT. This sequence encodes CASSYQGLAPLHF.